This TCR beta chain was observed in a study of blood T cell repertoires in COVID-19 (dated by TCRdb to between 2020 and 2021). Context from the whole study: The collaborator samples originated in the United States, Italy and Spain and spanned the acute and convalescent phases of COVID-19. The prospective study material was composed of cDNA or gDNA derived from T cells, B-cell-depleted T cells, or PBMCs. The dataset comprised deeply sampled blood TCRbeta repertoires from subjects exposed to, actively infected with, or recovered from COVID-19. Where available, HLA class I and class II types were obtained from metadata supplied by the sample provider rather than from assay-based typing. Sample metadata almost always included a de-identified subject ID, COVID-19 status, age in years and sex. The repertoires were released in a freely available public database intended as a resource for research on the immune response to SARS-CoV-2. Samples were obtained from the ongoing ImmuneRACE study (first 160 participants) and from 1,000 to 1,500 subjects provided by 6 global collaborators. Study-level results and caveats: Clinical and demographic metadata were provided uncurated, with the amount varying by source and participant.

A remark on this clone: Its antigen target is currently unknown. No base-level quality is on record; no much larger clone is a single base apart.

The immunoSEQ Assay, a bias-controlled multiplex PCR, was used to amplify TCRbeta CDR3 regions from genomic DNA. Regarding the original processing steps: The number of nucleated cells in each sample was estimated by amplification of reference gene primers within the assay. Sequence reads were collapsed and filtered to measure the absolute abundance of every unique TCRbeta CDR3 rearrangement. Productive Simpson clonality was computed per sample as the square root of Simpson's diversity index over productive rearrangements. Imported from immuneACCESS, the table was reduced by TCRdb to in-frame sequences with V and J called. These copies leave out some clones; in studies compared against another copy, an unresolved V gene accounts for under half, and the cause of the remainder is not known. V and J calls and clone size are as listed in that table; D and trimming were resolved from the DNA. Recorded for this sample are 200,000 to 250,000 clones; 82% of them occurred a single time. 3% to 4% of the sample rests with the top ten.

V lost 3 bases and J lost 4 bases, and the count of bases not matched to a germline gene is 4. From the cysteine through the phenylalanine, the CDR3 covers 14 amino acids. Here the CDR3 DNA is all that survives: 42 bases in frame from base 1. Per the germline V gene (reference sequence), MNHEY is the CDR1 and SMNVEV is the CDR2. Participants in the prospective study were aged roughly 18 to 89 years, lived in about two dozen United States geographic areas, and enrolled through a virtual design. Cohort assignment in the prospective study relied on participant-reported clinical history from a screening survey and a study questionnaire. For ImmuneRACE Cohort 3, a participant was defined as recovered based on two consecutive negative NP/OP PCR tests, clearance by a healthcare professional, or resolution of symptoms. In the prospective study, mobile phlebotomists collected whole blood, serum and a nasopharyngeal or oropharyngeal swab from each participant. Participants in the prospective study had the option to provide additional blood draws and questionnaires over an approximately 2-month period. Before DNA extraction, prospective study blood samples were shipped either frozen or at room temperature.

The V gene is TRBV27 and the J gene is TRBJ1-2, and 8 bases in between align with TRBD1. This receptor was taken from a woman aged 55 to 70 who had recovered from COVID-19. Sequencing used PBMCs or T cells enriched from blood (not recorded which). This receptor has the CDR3 CASSFTGGTYGYTF. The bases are TGTGCCAGCAGTTTCACAGGGGGGACCTATGGCTACACCTTC.